The 27 T cell receptor beta chains below come from one sample, sequenced in a study of T cell responses to AZD1222 COVID-19 vaccine. The method was immunoSEQ multiplex PCR; TCRdb's version includes in-frame clones alone and lacks a portion of them. The sample comprises more than 70,000 clones, approximately 88% of which are singletons, and roughly 5% rests with the top ten. The sample was peripheral blood, taken on day 0 of MenACWY control vaccination. Receptors were obtained from an adult in good health.

V gene TRBV5-8 combines with J gene TRBJ2-7; the D gene could be TRBD1 or TRBD2 (5 bases each). The CDR3 is 14 amino acids. Germline loops: CDR1 SGHTS, CDR2 YDEGEE. Trimming left V 4 bases short and J 4 bases short, with 15 bases between. The CDR3 reads CASSKLGDPYEQYF. The CDR3 coding sequence is TGTGCCAGCAGCAAACTGGGGGATCCTTACGAGCAGTACTTC.

This clone was observed a single time. This chain uses TRBV27 with TRBJ1-2; TRBD1 agrees at 10 bases. CDR1 MNHEY and CDR2 SMNVEV come from the germline V gene (reference sequence). V was pared by 9 bases and J by 7 bases, with 8 bases of the junction left unmatched. The length of the CDR3 is 13 residues. Here the CDR3 reads CARTTGGVPGYTF. The CDR3 DNA reads as TGTGCCAGGACGACAGGGGGCGTTCCTGGCTACACCTTC.

This chain links TRBV7-2 with TRBJ2-1; D perhaps matches TRBD1 (5 bases). Germline V CDR1 and CDR2: SGHTA, FQGNSA. The CDR3 length is 14 residues. Deletions cut 3 bases from V and 9 bases from J, with 15 bases between. As DNA, the CDR3 is TGTGCCAGCAGCTTTGCAGGGATTAGTGGTGAGCAGTTCTTC. Encoded protein: CASSFAGISGEQFF.

This clone was recorded once. This rearrangement joins TRBV7-2 to TRBJ1-5; 7 nucleotides match TRBD1. With 1 base clipped from V and 6 bases from J, the junction kept 0 bases outside the gene matches. Germline V CDR1 and CDR2: SGHTA, FQGNSA. The CDR3 extends over 13 amino acids. The CDR3 sequence: CASSLDRGQPQHF. Here the CDR3 DNA reads TGTGCCAGCAGCTTAGACAGGGGTCAGCCCCAGCATTTT.

The chain couples TRBV6-7 to TRBJ1-4; D might be TRBD1 (6 bases). TRBV6-7 is reported as an ORF; its role is uncertain. V lost 6 bases, J lost 4 bases, and 15 bases lay in between. The CDR3 contains 15 residues. CDR3 amino acids: CASRGHRAFNEKLFF. The CDR3 nucleotides read TGTGCCAGCAGGGGCCACAGGGCTTTTAATGAAAAACTGTTTTTT.

The chain is built from TRBV6-2 or TRBV6-3 and TRBJ1-5, with no clear D. The CDR3 is 16 amino acids. Germline-derived CDR1 and CDR2 are MNHEY and SVGEGT. V lost 6 bases, J lost 1 base, and 16 bases lay in between. Here the CDR3 DNA reads TGTGCCAGCAGCCGACTGGGCACCCTGAGCAATCAGCCCCAGCATTTT. Encoded protein: CASSRLGTLSNQPQHF.

The genes are TRBV2 and TRBJ1-1, with TRBD1 matching 9 bases. Germline V gene data show CDR1 as SNHLY and CDR2 as FYNNEI. The CDR3 has 17 amino acids. Losses at the gene ends were 4 bases for V and 5 bases for J; bases not matched to a gene: 14. The CDR3 here is CASSVPLSGQGSTEAFF. The CDR3 DNA follows: TGTGCCAGCAGTGTCCCTCTCTCAGGACAGGGGTCAACTGAAGCTTTCTTT. The complete variable domain, with remaining parts taken from reference TRBV2 and TRBJ1-1, reads EPEVTQTPSHQVTQMGQEVILRCVPISNHLYFYWYRQILGQKVEFLVSFYNNEISEKSEIFDDQFSVERPDGSNFTLKIRSTKLEDSAMYFCASSVPLSGQGSTEAFFGQGTRLTVV.

The chain combines TRBV9 with TRBJ2-5, with TRBD2 matching over 13 bases. CDR1 SGDLS and CDR2 YYNGEE come from the germline V gene. This CDR3 contains 15 residues. V shed 4 bases, J shed 1 base, and the junction held 1 base outside the gene matches. CDR3 region: CASSWTSGGQETQYF. Here the CDR3 DNA reads TGTGCCAGCAGCTGGACTAGCGGGGGCCAAGAGACCCAGTACTTC.

This sequence joins TRBV19 and TRBJ2-7; perhaps TRBD2 as D (6 bases). Germline V gene data show CDR1 as LNHDA and CDR2 as SQIVND (reference sequence). The CDR3 extends over 13 amino acids. The V gene lost 1 base and the J gene lost 5 bases, with 9 bases spanning the gap. DNA for the CDR3: TGTGCCAGTAGTATAGCGGGGGAGAACGAGCAGTACTTC. This encodes CASSIAGENEQYF.

V gene TRBV27 combines with J gene TRBJ1-1, with no clear D. CDR1 is MNHEY and CDR2 is SMNVEV in the germline V gene (reference sequence). The CDR3 extends over 13 amino acids. V was cut by 6 bases and J by 2 bases, with 10 bases left in between. CDR3: CASSLTVNTEAFF. Here the CDR3 DNA reads TGTGCCAGCAGCCTAACAGTAAACACTGAAGCTTTCTTT.

The chain combines TRBV30 with TRBJ1-1, with a tentative D call TRBD1 (5 bases). V was trimmed by 0 bases and J by 5 bases, leaving 10 bases between them. Germline V lookup: CDR1 GTSNPN, CDR2 SVGIG (reference sequence). CDR3 length: 13 residues. The CDR3 DNA sequence: TGTGCCTGGAGTGTCTCGGACACTACTGAAGCTTTCTTT. Translation: CAWSVSDTTEAFF.

This rearrangement joins TRBV19 to TRBJ1-2, with no clear D. Deletions cut 2 bases from V and 8 bases from J, with 9 bases between. Germline V gene data show CDR1 as LNHDA and CDR2 as SQIVND (reference sequence). The CDR3 consists of 12 residues. This chain's CDR3 is CASSIPWEGYTF. The CDR3 coding sequence is TGTGCCAGTAGTATACCCTGGGAGGGCTACACCTTC.

The chain links TRBV2 to TRBJ1-6, with D maybe TRBD1 (6 bases). The germline V gene has CDR1 SNHLY and CDR2 FYNNEI. The V end lost 7 bases, the J end lost 10 bases, and 20 bases lay between the germline ends. This CDR3 region has 15 residues. The CDR3 sequence is CASTLLGTPISPLHF. The CDR3 region has the DNA TGTGCCAGCACGCTTTTGGGGACACCTATATCACCCCTCCACTTT.

The chain carries TRBV7-9 and TRBJ1-1; TRBD1 matches at 10 bases. Germline assignment: CDR1 SEHNR and CDR2 FQNEAQ (reference sequence). With 1 base clipped from V and 0 bases from J, the junction kept 11 bases outside the gene matches. The CDR3 totals 19 residues. The CDR3 sequence: CASSLGSPDRGIMNTEAFF. For the CDR3, the DNA is TGTGCCAGCAGCTTAGGGTCTCCGGACAGGGGGATCATGAACACTGAAGCTTTCTTT. The whole variable domain, filled in from reference TRBV7-9 and TRBJ1-1, reads DTGVSQNPRHKITKRGQNVTFRCDPISEHNRLYWYRQTLGQGPEFLTYFQNEAQLEKSRLLSDRFSAERPKGSFSTLEIQRTEQGDSAMYLCASSLGSPDRGIMNTEAFFGQGTRLTVV.

The rearrangement links TRBV7-2 to TRBJ2-7; 11 positions agree with TRBD2. CDR1 SGHTA and CDR2 FQGNSA come from the germline V gene. This CDR3 has 15 amino acids. V was clipped by 4 bases and J by 0 bases; unmatched bases: 2. For the CDR3, the DNA is TGTGCCAGCAGCTCTAGCGGGGGGAGCTCCTACGAGCAGTACTTC. This gives the protein CASSSSGGSSYEQYF.

In its sample, this clone was seen once. The V gene is TRBV10-3, the J gene TRBJ1-1; maybe TRBD1 (5 bases). CDR1 is ENHRY, CDR2 SYGVKD, per germline. Trimming cost V 0 bases and J 6 bases, with 8 bases left between them. The CDR3 extends over 13 amino acids. The CDR3 coding sequence is TGTGCCATCAGTGAGTCAGGGACCGCTGAAGCTTTCTTT. It translates to CAISESGTAEAFF.

V is TRBV30 and J is TRBJ1-4; TRBD1 might be the D (6 bases). V was trimmed by 0 bases and J by 10 bases, leaving 9 bases between them. The V gene's germline CDR1 is GTSNPN and CDR2 SVGIG (reference sequence). CDR3 length: 12 residues. The CDR3 sequence is CAWSVQGGKLFF. CDR3 bases: TGTGCCTGGAGTGTACAGGGAGGAAAACTGTTTTTT.

This clone has a handful of counts. The chain combines TRBV12-3 or TRBV12-4 with TRBJ2-7, with 7 bases aligning to TRBD2. V gave up 5 bases and J gave up 11 bases; unmatched junction bases: 12. The CDR3 spans 13 residues. As DNA, the CDR3 is TGTGCCAGCAGTGCCCCATGGGGAGGGTGGGAGTACTTC. Its protein is CASSAPWGGWEYF.

This clone has only a few counts. The chain has TRBV6-2 or TRBV6-3 and TRBJ2-1, with D possibly being TRBD2 (5 bases). The CDR3 spans 17 residues. The germline V gene encodes CDR1 MNHEY and CDR2 SVGEGT. Trimming cost V 2 bases and J 0 bases, with 14 bases left between them. This chain's CDR3 is CASSYPEGTSSYNEQFF. For the CDR3, the DNA is TGTGCCAGCAGTTACCCCGAGGGCACGAGCTCCTACAATGAGCAGTTCTTC.

CDR3 sequence (DNA): TGTGCCAGCTCACCCCCAGGGGGGACAGATACGCAGTATTTT. This sequence encodes CASSPPGGTDTQYF. This chain uses TRBV18 with TRBJ2-3, with D possibly being TRBD1 (7 bases). From germline, CDR1 is KGHSH and CDR2 LQKENI. V was trimmed by 3 bases and J by 3 bases, leaving 10 bases between them. The CDR3 spans 14 residues.

CDR3 DNA: TGTGCTAGCCTCCGGAGCGGGGGGATTTACAATGAGCAGTTCTTC. Residues: CASLRSGGIYNEQFF. The J gene is TRBJ2-1, the V gene TRBV12-5; 9 bases line up with TRBD2. CDR1 and CDR2 (germline): LGHNT, FRNRAP. This CDR3 region has 15 residues. Trimming at V came to 9 bases and at J to 4 bases, leaving 10 bases not matched to a gene. Full variable domain (rest looked up from reference TRBV12-5 and TRBJ2-1): DARVTQTPRHKVTEMGQEVTMRCQPILGHNTVFWYRQTMMQGLELLAYFRNRAPLDDSGMPKDRFSAEMPDATLATLKIQPSEPRDSAVYFCASLRSGGIYNEQFFGPGTRLTVL.

The chain has TRBV4-1 and TRBJ2-3; 7 bases map to TRBD1. After removal of 3 bases from V and 5 bases from J, the junction contained 11 bases not matched to a gene. Germline loops: CDR1 MGHRA, CDR2 YSYEKL. There are 16 residues in the CDR3. CDR3 coding DNA: TGCGCCAGCAGCCAGGCAACAGGGGTGTTGAGAGATACGCAGTATTTT. It specifies CASSQATGVLRDTQYF.

V and J are TRBV5-5 and TRBJ2-2; the D gene is possibly TRBD2 (5 bases). The V end was cut by 2 bases, the J end by 5 bases, with 13 bases between. This CDR3 has 15 amino acids. Germline V CDR1 and CDR2: SGHKS, YYEKEE (reference sequence). The CDR3 DNA sequence: TGTGCCAGCAGCTTCGACTACCTGGGGACCGGGGAGCTGTTTTTT. This sequence encodes CASSFDYLGTGELFF.

The rearrangement joins TRBV19 to TRBJ2-5, with 11 nucleotides matching TRBD1. Germline-derived CDR1 and CDR2 are LNHDA and SQIVND (reference sequence). The CDR3 is 14 amino acids. The V and J ends lost 7 bases and 4 bases, in that order; junction bases with no gene match: 5. The CDR3 nucleotides read TGTGCCAGTACCGGGACAGGGGGTCCAGAGACCCAGTACTTC. Translation: CASTGTGGPETQYF.

The rearrangement joins TRBV5-4 to TRBJ1-2, with unresolved D. The CDR3 is 13 residues long. V was clipped by 1 base and J by 3 bases, with 7 bases between them. Germline V gene sequence: CDR1 SGHNT, CDR2 YYREEE (reference sequence). The CDR3 sequence is CASSLLEDYGYTF. The CDR3 region has the DNA TGTGCCAGCAGCTTGTTGGAGGACTATGGCTACACCTTC. Supplemented by reference TRBV5-4 and TRBJ1-2, the full variable domain reads ETGVTQSPTHLIKTRGQQVTLRCSSQSGHNTVSWYQQALGQGPQFIFQYYREEENGRGNFPPRFSGLQFPNYSSELNVNALELDDSALYLCASSLLEDYGYTFGSGTRLTVV.

The genes are TRBV7-3 and TRBJ2-1, with D unclear. The germline CDR1 and CDR2 sequences are SGHTA and FQGTGA. The length of the CDR3 is 14 residues. The V and J ends lost 0 bases and 8 bases respectively, with 11 bases between them. The CDR3 loop reads CASSLTASVDEQFF. The CDR3 nucleotides are TGTGCCAGCAGCTTAACGGCTTCCGTGGATGAGCAGTTCTTC.

The chain joins TRBV5-1 to TRBJ2-3; 9 nucleotides agree with TRBD1. Germline V gene data show CDR1 as SGHRS and CDR2 as YFSETQ. Trimming cost V 2 bases and J 1 base; bases outside gene matches: 11. This CDR3 has 18 amino acids. The CDR3, as DNA: TGCGCCAGCAGCTTTGACAGGGGGAACATCGTCGGCACAGATACGCAGTATTTT. This encodes CASSFDRGNIVGTDTQYF.